The clone carrying this T cell receptor (beta chain) was found once. The source of the sample is a study of blood T cell repertoires in COVID-19. Germline CDR1 and CDR2: SGHDN and FVKESK. The CDR3 covers 13 residues. The ends lost 3 bases at V and 8 bases at J; junction bases unmatched: 5. Repertoires were generated with immunoSEQ multiplex PCR, while TCRdb's copy carries only in-frame clones and drops some. This table holds some 44,000 clones, approximately 90% found once. The chain joins TRBV14 to TRBJ2-7, with 9 bases matching TRBD1. The sequenced sample consisted of peripheral blood. This TCR was sampled from a human donor in a cohort sampled during active COVID-19. CDR3 amino acids: CASSHSGQGKQYF. Here the CDR3 DNA reads TGTGCCAGCAGCCATTCCGGACAGGGGAAGCAGTACTTC.